One sample yielded the 19 T cell receptor beta chains listed below, sequenced in a study of blood T cell repertoires in COVID-19. The assay was immunoSEQ multiplex PCR, and TCRdb's table has in-frame clones only and misses some. The data show almost 200,000 clones, approximately 86% seen once. The sequenced sample was peripheral blood. These receptors all come from a man aged 55 to 70 with COVID-19, enrolled during active disease.

This chain uses TRBV11-2 with TRBJ1-2; tentatively, D is TRBD1 (5 bases). V lost 1 base and J 4 bases, leaving 13 bases between the germline ends. CDR3 length: 15 residues. Germline V gene lookup returns CDR1 SGHAT and CDR2 FQNNGV. For the CDR3, the DNA is TGTGCCAGCAGCTTAGTATCAGGGCCCACCTATGGCTACACCTTC. It specifies CASSLVSGPTYGYTF.

This clone was seen once. V gene TRBV27 combines with J gene TRBJ1-5; the D gene is possibly TRBD1 (6 bases). Germline loops: CDR1 MNHEY, CDR2 SMNVEV (reference sequence). V was cut by 3 bases and J by 4 bases, with 10 bases left in between. This CDR3 is 14 amino acids long. The CDR3 bases are TGTGCCAGCAGTTTGACAGGCGCTAATCAGCCCCAGCATTTT. Translated: CASSLTGANQPQHF.

The J gene is TRBJ1-2, the V gene TRBV25-1, with TRBD1 as a possible D gene (5 bases). V lost 4 bases to trimming and J lost 4 bases, with 13 bases between them. CDR1 MGHDK and CDR2 SYGVNS come from the germline V gene. This CDR3 comprises 14 residues. The CDR3 region has the DNA TGTGCCAGCAGTGCCCTGGGGGGGTCCTATGGCTACACCTTC. Translating gives CASSALGGSYGYTF.

A remark on this clone: Other DNA sequences of this sample code for an identical CDR3. The gene calls are TRBV10-3 and TRBJ1-1; a possible D gene is TRBD1 (5 bases). Germline assignment: CDR1 ENHRY and CDR2 SYGVKD. Deletions cut 3 bases from V and 2 bases from J, with 7 bases between. This CDR3 region has 13 residues. CDR3 residues: CAISDRENTEAFF. The CDR3 bases are TGTGCCATCAGTGACAGGGAAAACACTGAAGCTTTCTTT.

With respect to this clone: Other nucleotide sequences from this sample produce the same CDR3. Here the CDR3 reads CASSQDRGNQPQHF. The CDR3 nucleotides read TGTGCCAGCAGCCAAGACAGGGGGAATCAGCCCCAGCATTTT. This chain connects TRBV3-1 (or the pseudogene TRBV3-2) to TRBJ1-5, with 7 bases fitting TRBD1. The CDR3 spans 14 residues. Germline V gives CDR1 LGHDT, CDR2 YNNKEL (reference sequence). V shed 0 bases, J shed 4 bases, and the junction held 0 bases outside the gene matches.

This chain uses TRBV10-1 with TRBJ1-1; 9 bases map to TRBD1. Germline trimming cut 10 bases from V and 3 bases from J; bases unmatched to any gene: 6. Per germline, CDR1 WNHNN and CDR2 SYGVQD (reference sequence). This CDR3 region has 13 residues. The CDR3 DNA is TGCGCCACTACGAACAGGGGGCACACTGAAGCTTTCTTT. Amino acid sequence: CATTNRGHTEAFF.

The chain couples TRBV27 to TRBJ2-3; 13 bases line up with TRBD2. V shed 7 bases and J 2 bases; nucleotides not matched to a gene: 3. The length of the CDR3 is 15 residues. CDR1 and CDR2 from the germline V gene are MNHEY and SMNVEV (reference sequence). CDR3: CASMGLAGFTDTQYF. The DNA of the CDR3 is TGTGCCAGCATGGGACTAGCGGGATTCACAGATACGCAGTATTTT.

This clone appeared a single time. V gene TRBV3-1 (or the pseudogene TRBV3-2) combines with J gene TRBJ1-2; D is uncertain. The CDR3 loop spans 13 amino acids. Trimming left V 6 bases short and J 8 bases short, with 16 bases between. CDR1 is LGHDT and CDR2 is YNNKEL in the germline V gene (reference sequence). CDR3 coding DNA: TGTGCCAGCAGTGCCCGACGAGGAGCGGGCTACACCTTC. Translating gives CASSARRGAGYTF.

Here the CDR3 DNA reads TGTGCCAGCAGTCCGCCAACAGCCAGCTCCTACAATGAGCAGTTCTTC. This sequence encodes CASSPPTASSYNEQFF. The genes are TRBV6-2 or TRBV6-3 and TRBJ2-1; no reliable D call. Germline V gene lookup returns CDR1 MNHEY and CDR2 SVGEGT. The CDR3 has 16 amino acids. The V end was cut by 5 bases, the J end by 0 bases, with 14 bases between.

J is TRBJ1-1 and V is TRBV11-2, with 9 bases fitting TRBD1. CDR3 length equals 15 residues. Germline-derived CDR1 and CDR2 are SGHAT and FQNNGV. The junction had 11 bases not matched to a gene; V was cut back by 1 base and J by 11 bases. The CDR3 nucleotides are TGTGCCAGCAGCTTAGTGTCCGCCGGGACAGGGAGGGCTTTCTTT. This codes for CASSLVSAGTGRAFF.

The J gene is TRBJ1-2, the V gene TRBV4-3; 11 bases line up with TRBD1. V dropped 4 bases and J dropped 7; count of bases not matched to a gene: 2. Germline values: CDR1 LGHNA, CDR2 YSLEER. The CDR3 is 13 residues long. CDR3 nucleotide sequence: TGCGCCAGCAGCCGCGGACAGGGGGCTGGCTACACCTTC. This encodes CASSRGQGAGYTF.

This clone has a single count. The V and J genes are TRBV7-9 and TRBJ1-3; D ambiguous. This CDR3 is 16 amino acids long. Trimming left V 6 bases short and J 0 bases short, with 15 bases between. The germline CDR1 and CDR2 sequences are SEHNR and FQNEAQ (reference sequence). The CDR3 loop is CASSPGRPDSGNTIYF. In DNA, the CDR3 is TGTGCCAGCAGTCCAGGCCGTCCAGACTCTGGAAACACCATATATTTT.

The gene calls are TRBV7-9 and TRBJ1-3; TRBD1 might be the D (6 bases). The CDR3 extends over 14 amino acids. Germline V CDR1 and CDR2: SEHNR, FQNEAQ (reference sequence). V was cut by 6 bases and J by 2 bases, with 11 bases left in between. CDR3 amino acids: CASSSTGTGNTIYF. In DNA, the CDR3 is TGTGCCAGCAGTTCAACAGGGACTGGAAACACCATATATTTT.

The chain carries TRBV6-6 and TRBJ1-5, with D unclear. The germline V gene has CDR1 MNHNY and CDR2 SVGAGI (reference sequence). The CDR3 covers 14 residues. V lost 2 bases and J 6 bases, leaving 11 bases between the germline ends. The CDR3 bases are TGTGCCAGCAGTTACATGGAGTCGGGTCAGCCCCAGCATTTT. Translation gives CASSYMESGQPQHF.

The chain recombines TRBV10-3 with TRBJ2-1, with D perhaps TRBD1 (8 bases). This CDR3 spans 14 amino acids. Looked up from germline, CDR1 is ENHRY and CDR2 is SYGVKD. V lost 10 bases and J lost 2, with 15 bases in between. The CDR3 DNA reads as TGTGCCAGCGGGGGACAGGCTCCCTACAATGAGCAGTTCTTC. It specifies CASGGQAPYNEQFF.

The sample holds a few counts of this clone. The genes are TRBV3-1 (or the pseudogene TRBV3-2) and TRBJ1-1, with D maybe TRBD1 (6 bases). The CDR3 length is 14 residues. In germline, CDR1 is LGHDT, CDR2 YNNKEL (reference sequence). The ends were cut back, 3 bases at V and 5 bases at J, with 13 bases in the middle. As DNA, the CDR3 is TGTGCCAGCAGCCAGGGACACCAAGGGACTGAAGCTTTCTTT. This translates into CASSQGHQGTEAFF.

This rearrangement joins TRBV27 to TRBJ1-6; 7 bases agree with TRBD1. The CDR3 has 14 residues. V lost 4 bases, J lost 5 bases, and 2 bases stayed unmatched. In germline, CDR1 is MNHEY, CDR2 SMNVEV (reference sequence). The CDR3 sequence is CASSWDRDNSPLHF. In nucleotides, the CDR3 is TGTGCCAGCAGTTGGGACAGAGATAATTCACCCCTCCACTTT.

This clone has just one count. The chain carries TRBV21-1 and TRBJ1-4; the D call in the table, TRBD1, was not verified against the DNA. TRBV21-1 is termed a pseudogene. This CDR3 has 17 amino acids. The CDR3 reads CASSKDRGHRANEKLFF. CDR3 DNA: TGTGCCAGCAGCAAGGACAGGGGGCACAGAGCTAATGAAAAACTGTTTTTT.

This chain joins TRBV7-9 and TRBJ1-4; tentatively, D is TRBD1 (5 bases). Looked up from germline, CDR1 is SEHNR and CDR2 is FQNEAQ (reference sequence). V lost 1 base to trimming and J lost 17 bases, with 14 bases between them. The CDR3 spans 12 residues. The CDR3 loop reads CASSLGRGVNFF. The CDR3 bases are TGTGCCAGCAGCTTAGGCCGGGGGGTTAATTTTTTT.